Listed below are T cell receptor beta chains from one sample, sequenced in a study of long-term antiretroviral therapy in people with HIV. Profiling relied on immunoSEQ multiplex PCR, and the TCRdb table lists in-frame clones only, not all of them. The sample records some 25,000 clones, about 88% being singletons. The sample was unsorted PBMCs, taken 1.9 years after starting antiretroviral therapy. These receptors came from a woman in her twenties or thirties with HIV. CDR3s include the opening cysteine and the closing phenylalanine or tryptophan. D genes are given only for firm matches. Size is omitted from some rows. Given values are once, few, many or a class for expanded clones.

j_call: TRBJ1-1
v_call: TRBV6-1
clone_size: -
d_call: TRBD1
cdr3_aa: CASSPDRENTEAFF
cdr3_nt: TGTGCCAGCAGTCCGGACAGGGAGAACACTGAAGCTTTCTTT

j_call: TRBJ2-7
v_call: TRBV28
clone_size: -
d_call: -
cdr3_aa: CASTPTDRTVSYEQYF
cdr3_nt: TGTGCCAGCACCCCCACCGATCGGACGGTCTCCTACGAGCAGTACTTC

j_call: TRBJ1-1
v_call: TRBV19
clone_size: -
d_call: -
cdr3_aa: CASEDILSFGEAFF
cdr3_nt: TGTGCCAGTGAAGACATCCTCTCGTTTGGTGAAGCTTTCTTT

j_call: TRBJ1-3
v_call: TRBV2
clone_size: -
d_call: TRBD1
cdr3_aa: CASSATGAGNTIYF
cdr3_nt: TGTGCCAGCAGTGCCACAGGGGCTGGAAACACCATATATTTT

j_call: TRBJ1-1
v_call: TRBV21-1
clone_size: -
d_call: -
cdr3_aa: CASSRTGLRDTEAFF
cdr3_nt: TGTGCCAGCAGCCGGACAGGGTTACGCGACACTGAAGCTTTCTTT

j_call: TRBJ1-5
v_call: TRBV30
clone_size: -
d_call: -
cdr3_aa: CAWSVQGGSQPQHF
cdr3_nt: TGTGCCTGGAGTGTACAAGGGGGTAGTCAGCCCCAGCATTTT

j_call: TRBJ2-3
v_call: TRBV5-1
clone_size: -
d_call: TRBD2
cdr3_aa: CASTAGGQRDTQYF
cdr3_nt: TGCGCCAGCACCGCGGGGGGGCAGAGAGATACGCAGTATTTT

j_call: TRBJ1-1
v_call: TRBV11-2
clone_size: few
d_call: -
cdr3_aa: CASSLEAGIMNTEAFF
cdr3_nt: TGTGCCAGCAGCTTAGAAGCAGGGATTATGAACACTGAAGCTTTCTTT

j_call: TRBJ1-6
v_call: TRBV11-2
clone_size: few
d_call: TRBD1
cdr3_aa: CASSLNPGGPLLHF
cdr3_nt: TGTGCCAGCAGCCTAAACCCAGGGGGCCCACTCCTCCACTTT

j_call: TRBJ1-6
v_call: TRBV19
clone_size: -
d_call: -
cdr3_aa: CASSIARQPYSSYNSPLHF
cdr3_nt: TGTGCCAGTAGTATTGCCCGACAGCCGTACAGCTCCTATAATTCACCCCTCCACTTT

j_call: TRBJ1-2
v_call: TRBV21-1
clone_size: -
d_call: -
cdr3_aa: CASSKKWDSFYGYTF
cdr3_nt: TGTGCCAGCAGCAAAAAGTGGGACAGCTTCTATGGCTACACCTTC

j_call: TRBJ2-3
v_call: TRBV18
clone_size: -
d_call: -
cdr3_aa: CASSPATRTDTQYF
cdr3_nt: TGTGCCAGCTCACCCGCGACACGAACAGATACGCAGTATTTT

j_call: TRBJ2-2
v_call: TRBV7-3
clone_size: -
d_call: TRBD2
cdr3_aa: CASSSTSGGTGELFF
cdr3_nt: TGTGCCAGCAGCTCGACTAGCGGGGGAACCGGGGAGCTGTTTTTT

j_call: TRBJ2-5
v_call: TRBV12-5
clone_size: -
d_call: -
cdr3_aa: CASGLDREETQYF
cdr3_nt: TGTGCTAGTGGTTTGGACAGGGAGGAGACCCAGTACTTC

j_call: TRBJ2-2
v_call: TRBV27
clone_size: -
d_call: -
cdr3_aa: CASSLTATGELFF
cdr3_nt: TGTGCCAGCAGTTTAACGGCCACCGGGGAGCTGTTTTTT

j_call: TRBJ1-1
v_call: TRBV2
clone_size: few
d_call: -
cdr3_aa: CASSSATRMNTEAFF
cdr3_nt: TGTGCCAGCAGCTCCGCGACACGAATGAACACTGAAGCTTTCTTT

j_call: TRBJ2-2
v_call: TRBV9
clone_size: -
d_call: TRBD2
cdr3_aa: CASSVGLAGEKNTGELFF
cdr3_nt: TGTGCCAGCAGCGTGGGACTAGCGGGGGAGAAGAACACCGGGGAGCTGTTTTTT

j_call: TRBJ1-2
v_call: TRBV5-6
clone_size: few
d_call: -
cdr3_aa: CASSLVQGPSPRETF
cdr3_nt: TGTGCCAGCAGCTTGGTACAGGGACCAAGTCCCCGGGAGACCTTC

j_call: TRBJ2-1
v_call: TRBV5-6
clone_size: -
d_call: -
cdr3_aa: CASSLGGPVDEQFF
cdr3_nt: TGTGCCAGCAGCTTGGGGGGCCCTGTCGATGAGCAGTTCTTC

j_call: TRBJ1-3
v_call: TRBV29-1
clone_size: once
d_call: -
cdr3_aa: CSAAIFGSRNTIYF
cdr3_nt: TGCAGCGCTGCCATATTCGGGTCGCGAAACACCATATATTTT

j_call: TRBJ1-5
v_call: TRBV19
clone_size: -
d_call: -
cdr3_aa: CASSIPPLNQPQHF
cdr3_nt: TGTGCCAGTAGTATCCCACCGCTTAACCAGCCCCAGCATTTT

j_call: TRBJ2-2
v_call: TRBV5-8
clone_size: -
d_call: -
cdr3_aa: CASSFYTGTTNTGELFF
cdr3_nt: TGTGCCAGCAGCTTTTACACCGGGACAACGAACACCGGGGAGCTGTTTTTT

j_call: TRBJ1-6
v_call: TRBV9
clone_size: -
d_call: -
cdr3_aa: CASSVAGQLGSPLHF
cdr3_nt: TGTGCCAGCAGCGTAGCAGGTCAGCTTGGTTCACCCCTCCACTTT

j_call: TRBJ2-1
v_call: TRBV13
clone_size: -
d_call: -
cdr3_aa: CASSPHDRLYNEQFF
cdr3_nt: TGTGCCAGCAGCCCCCACGACAGGCTTTACAATGAGCAGTTCTTC

j_call: TRBJ2-2
v_call: TRBV4-2
clone_size: few
d_call: TRBD2
cdr3_aa: CASSQELLAGRTGELFF
cdr3_nt: TGTGCCAGCAGCCAAGAGTTACTAGCGGGGAGGACCGGGGAGCTGTTTTTT

j_call: TRBJ2-3
v_call: TRBV10-2
clone_size: -
d_call: -
cdr3_aa: CASKKSDTQYF
cdr3_nt: TGCGCCAGCAAGAAGTCAGATACGCAGTATTTT

j_call: TRBJ2-1
v_call: TRBV9
clone_size: -
d_call: -
cdr3_aa: CASSGINNEQFF
cdr3_nt: TGTGCCAGCAGCGGAATTAACAATGAGCAGTTCTTC

j_call: TRBJ2-5
v_call: TRBV5-1
clone_size: -
d_call: -
cdr3_aa: CASSLYSVQETQYF
cdr3_nt: TGCGCCAGCAGCTTGTATTCGGTCCAGGAGACCCAGTACTTC

j_call: TRBJ2-1
v_call: TRBV6-5
clone_size: -
d_call: -
cdr3_aa: CASSYSNSGQRNEQFF
cdr3_nt: TGTGCCAGCAGTTACTCGAATTCCGGACAGAGGAATGAGCAGTTCTTC

j_call: TRBJ1-1
v_call: TRBV7-2
clone_size: -
d_call: TRBD1
cdr3_aa: CASSLQGDTEAFF
cdr3_nt: TGTGCCAGCAGCTTACAGGGGGACACTGAAGCTTTCTTT

j_call: TRBJ2-3
v_call: TRBV19
clone_size: -
d_call: -
cdr3_aa: CASSHFPADSTDTQYF
cdr3_nt: TGTGCCAGTAGTCATTTCCCCGCGGATAGCACAGATACGCAGTATTTT

j_call: TRBJ1-1
v_call: TRBV9
clone_size: -
d_call: -
cdr3_aa: CASSVENTEAFF
cdr3_nt: TGTGCCAGCAGCGTGGAGAACACTGAAGCTTTCTTT

j_call: TRBJ1-6
v_call: TRBV4-2
clone_size: -
d_call: TRBD1
cdr3_aa: CASSQVAAGTGNSPLHF
cdr3_nt: TGTGCCAGCAGCCAAGTAGCGGCCGGGACAGGTAATTCACCCCTCCACTTT

j_call: TRBJ2-7
v_call: TRBV28
clone_size: -
d_call: TRBD2
cdr3_aa: CASSGTSAYEQYF
cdr3_nt: TGTGCCAGCAGCGGGACTAGCGCATACGAGCAGTACTTC

j_call: TRBJ1-3
v_call: TRBV20-1
clone_size: -
d_call: -
cdr3_aa: CSARIGNTIYF
cdr3_nt: TGCAGTGCTAGGATTGGAAACACCATATATTTT

j_call: TRBJ1-1
v_call: TRBV5-6
clone_size: once
d_call: -
cdr3_aa: CASSFPELNTEAFF
cdr3_nt: TGTGCCAGCAGCTTTCCGGAATTGAACACTGAAGCTTTCTTT

j_call: TRBJ1-5
v_call: TRBV15
clone_size: -
d_call: TRBD1
cdr3_aa: CATSTGGSSQHF
cdr3_nt: TGTGCCACCAGCACAGGGGGCAGTTCCCAGCATTTT

j_call: TRBJ2-3
v_call: TRBV13
clone_size: -
d_call: TRBD2
cdr3_aa: CASSFSGRRSDTQYF
cdr3_nt: TGTGCCAGCAGCTTTAGCGGGAGGAGGAGTGATACGCAGTATTTT

j_call: TRBJ1-5
v_call: TRBV7-2
clone_size: -
d_call: -
cdr3_aa: CASSLLGKGDQPQHF
cdr3_nt: TGTGCCAGCAGCTTATTAGGGAAGGGGGATCAGCCCCAGCATTTT

j_call: TRBJ1-4
v_call: TRBV19
clone_size: -
d_call: -
cdr3_aa: CASSRLPRGKLFF
cdr3_nt: TGTGCCAGTAGTCGGCTCCCCCGAGGGAAACTGTTTTTT

j_call: TRBJ2-7
v_call: TRBV5-1
clone_size: -
d_call: -
cdr3_aa: CASSLGAGLYEQYF
cdr3_nt: TGCGCCAGCAGCTTGGGCGCGGGCCTCTACGAGCAGTACTTC

j_call: TRBJ1-2
v_call: TRBV18
clone_size: -
d_call: -
cdr3_aa: CASSPRDEGTSYGYTF
cdr3_nt: TGTGCCAGCTCACCGAGAGACGAGGGGACTAGCTATGGCTACACCTTC

j_call: TRBJ2-3
v_call: TRBV15
clone_size: -
d_call: TRBD2
cdr3_aa: CATLRGETDTQYF
cdr3_nt: TGTGCCACCCTCCGGGGGGAGACAGATACGCAGTATTTT

j_call: TRBJ1-3
v_call: TRBV30
clone_size: -
d_call: TRBD1
cdr3_aa: CAWSVSRTGRLSGNTIYF
cdr3_nt: TGTGCCTGGAGTGTTTCCCGGACAGGGCGTTTGTCTGGAAACACCATATATTTT

j_call: TRBJ2-1
v_call: TRBV5-1
clone_size: -
d_call: TRBD2
cdr3_aa: CASSLPGRDYNEQFF
cdr3_nt: TGCGCCAGCAGCTTGCCGGGGAGGGACTACAATGAGCAGTTCTTC

j_call: TRBJ1-2
v_call: TRBV28
clone_size: once
d_call: -
cdr3_aa: CASRKPRGTGISTYYGYTF
cdr3_nt: TGTGCCAGCAGGAAACCCCGCGGCACCGGGATCTCAACTTACTATGGCTACACCTTC

j_call: TRBJ2-5
v_call: TRBV5-1
clone_size: -
d_call: -
cdr3_aa: CASSLVSQETQYF
cdr3_nt: TGCGCCAGCAGCTTGGTTTCCCAAGAGACCCAGTACTTC